This T cell receptor beta chain was obtained from a study of T cell changes during pregnancy in multiple sclerosis. The repertoire was sequenced with immunoSEQ multiplex PCR; TCRdb's copy has only in-frame clones and lacks some. The table has just over 30,000 clones, about nine tenths seen once; the top ten hold roughly 9.7%. The V end was cut by 4 bases, the J end by 2 bases, with 22 bases between. This CDR3 is built from 19 residues. Looked up from germline, CDR1 is SGHNT and CDR2 is YYREEE (reference sequence). This clone was counted a few times. The sequences come from CD8+ T cells from peripheral blood mononuclear cells, collected in the first trimester of pregnancy. The TCR sequence derives from a female donor with multiple sclerosis, enrolled in a pregnancy study. The rearrangement links TRBV5-4 to TRBJ2-6; D possibly corresponds to TRBD2 (6 bases). The CDR3, as DNA: TGTGCCAGCAGCCCCTTACCGGGACGCGGGGAAACTGGGGCCAACGTCCTGACTTTC. This encodes CASSPLPGRGETGANVLTF. The full variable domain, its missing parts supplied by reference TRBV5-4 and TRBJ2-6, is ETGVTQSPTHLIKTRGQQVTLRCSSQSGHNTVSWYQQALGQGPQFIFQYYREEENGRGNFPPRFSGLQFPNYSSELNVNALELDDSALYLCASSPLPGRGETGANVLTFGAGSRLTVL.